This T cell receptor beta chain comes out of a study of long-term antiretroviral therapy in people with HIV. Whole-study findings and limits: Specimens of blood were obtained during about 2004 to 2018, possibly under older ART regimens. There were no data on ART adherence, viral resistance or therapy changes, a gap that limits inferences about post-ART repertoire changes. Post-ART samples showed increased diversity that remained below transplant donor control levels.

Germline V CDR1 and CDR2: SGHNT, YYREEE (reference sequence). The CDR3 length is 16 residues. The V gene lost 3 bases and the J gene lost 1 base, with 13 bases spanning the gap. Details on this clone: Its antigen remains unidentified.

Survey-level immunoSEQ v3.0 assays were run. The protocol was immunoSEQ multiplex PCR, while the TCRdb copy is restricted to in-frame clones and leaves out a portion. The sample includes 4,500 or so clones, more than 75% of them seen just once. Treatment of all HIV participants took place in the United States. This receptor was obtained from a woman aged 45-65 years with HIV. Sequenced material: unsorted PBMCs, taken 1.3 years after starting antiretroviral therapy. The chain combines TRBV5-4 with TRBJ2-2; D could derive from TRBD1 or TRBD2 (6 bases each). The DNA for the CDR3 is TGTGCCAGCAGCTCGGGGGCTGGGGGGAACACCGGGGAGCTGTTTTTT. Translated: CASSSGAGGNTGELFF.